The rows below give T cell receptor beta chains drawn from one sample of a study of beta chain features in type 1 diabetes. Generated by immunoSEQ multiplex PCR, the TCRdb table keeps only in-frame clones and is missing some. The table records 900,000 or so clones, about a sixth of them present only once. Specimen: naive CD4+ T cells from blood. These receptors all come from a woman aged 18-29 years in good health. The CDR3 runs from the conserved cysteine through the conserved F or W. The D gene is left open where the match is weak. Expanded clones are given a class, and other clones once, few, many or no size at all.

j_call v_call clone_size d_call cdr3_nt cdr3_aa
TRBJ2-2 TRBV7-2 - TRBD2 TGTGCCAGCAGCCAACACCCCACTAGCGGGGGTAACACCGGGGAGCTGTTTTTT CASSQHPTSGGNTGELFF
TRBJ2-5 TRBV7-2 few TRBD2 TGTGCCAGCAGCTTAGTTTCTAGCGGGGCCAAGACCCAGTACTTC CASSLVSSGAKTQYF
TRBJ2-7 TRBV28 few - TGTGCCAGCAGTTTCTTGTCCCGACTTTCCTACGAGCAGTACTTC CASSFLSRLSYEQYF
TRBJ2-3 TRBV9 - - TGTGCCAGCAGCGTAGTCCCGGGGATAGATACGCAGTATTTT CASSVVPGIDTQYF
TRBJ1-2 TRBV19 few TRBD1 TGTGCCAGTAGACACAGGGGGAATGGCTACACCTTC CASRHRGNGYTF
TRBJ2-3 TRBV7-2 few - TGTGCCAGCAGCTTTGGGGCAACAGATACGCAGTATTTT CASSFGATDTQYF
TRBJ1-2 TRBV28 few - TGTGCCAGCAGTCCTCCTAGGAGGAACTATGGCTACACCTTC CASSPPRRNYGYTF
TRBJ2-1 TRBV7-9 - - TGTGCCAGCAGCCACGACAGCTACAATGAGCAGTTCTTC CASSHDSYNEQFF
TRBJ2-4 TRBV28 few TRBD1 TGTGCCAGCAGTGCTCCTGGGACAGGGACAAACATTCAGTACTTC CASSAPGTGTNIQYF
TRBJ1-1 TRBV28 few TRBD1 TGTGCCAGCAACAGGGGGCCGGGTACTGAAGCTTTCTTT CASNRGPGTEAFF
TRBJ2-5 TRBV5-4 few TRBD2 TGTGCCAGCAGCTTGAGTCCTAGCGGTAAAGAGACCCAGTACTTC CASSLSPSGKETQYF
TRBJ2-6 TRBV19 - TRBD2 TGTGCCAGTAGTCAACTAGCGGGATACTCTGGGGCCAACGTCCTGACTTTC CASSQLAGYSGANVLTF
TRBJ2-7 TRBV5-4 few TRBD2 TGTGCCAGCAGCTCTACTAGCGGGAGTTTCCACGAGCAGTACTTC CASSSTSGSFHEQYF
TRBJ2-3 TRBV2 few - TGTGCCAGCAGCGGGTCGGCAGTGAGCACAGATACGCAGTATTTT CASSGSAVSTDTQYF
TRBJ2-7 TRBV15 few - TGTGCCACCAGCAGATATAAAAGTCCAAACTACGAGCAGTACTTC CATSRYKSPNYEQYF
TRBJ2-5 TRBV4-2 few - TGTGCCAGCAGCCTACTCGGGGGCCTTCAAGAGACCCAGTACTTC CASSLLGGLQETQYF
TRBJ1-1 TRBV5-1 - - TGCGCCAGCAGCCCGACGCTCCCGGGGAGGACTGAAGCTTTCTTT CASSPTLPGRTEAFF
TRBJ2-3 TRBV5-4 - TRBD2 TGTGCCAGCAGCCAGAGATCTAGCGGGAGCGCAGATACGCAGTATTTT CASSQRSSGSADTQYF
TRBJ2-6 TRBV28 - TRBD2 TGTGCCAGCAGTTTGAGAGGGCTAGCGGGACCCACTGGGGCCAACGTCCTGACTTTC CASSLRGLAGPTGANVLTF
TRBJ2-2 TRBV29-1 - - TGCAGCGTTGAATGGCAACACCCGAACACCGGGGAGCTGTTTTTT CSVEWQHPNTGELFF